This T cell receptor beta chain was profiled in a study of OX40 agonist ivuxolimab in advanced cancers. Study-level information: Having had anti-PD-1, anti-PD-L1 or anti-CTLA-4 therapy before was allowed, and roughly 40% had some.

This CDR3 comprises 17 residues. The germline V and J ends were trimmed by 3 bases and 0 bases, with 16 bases remaining between them. The germline V gene has CDR1 SGDLS and CDR2 YYNGEE. Notes on this clone: Its antigen is not identified.

The study's findings and limits: Within 6 weeks, CD4+ and CD8+ blood T cells expanded clonally at 0.1 to 3.0 mg/kg.

Libraries were prepared by immunoSEQ multiplex PCR; TCRdb keeps only in-frame clonotypes and omits some of them. This table holds approximately 15,000 clones, roughly 78% found once. The J gene is TRBJ2-1, the V gene TRBV9, with TRBD2 as a possible D gene (5 bases). The TCR sequence derives from an adult with an advanced solid tumor such as melanoma, head and neck, liver or kidney cancer. The source material was CD4+ or CD8+ T cells sorted from blood, sampled in a trial of the OX40 agonist ivuxolimab. The CDR3 DNA reads TGTGCCAGCAGCGATGATCCAGCGGAAAGCTCCTACAATGAGCAGTTCTTC. This translates into CASSDDPAESSYNEQFF.